Described below is a single TCR beta chain sequence and its context. These data belong to a study of CD8 T cells in Susac syndrome. RNA in amounts of about 0.45 to 1 ug was reverse transcribed with random hexamers. TCRdb reprocessed the immunoSEQ multiplex PCR reads via MiXCR and lists one record per CDR3 protein. The repertoire has approximately 74,000 distinct CDR3 sequences, 94% of them found once; the top ten carry roughly 0.88%. Trimming removed 8 bases at V and 6 bases at J, with 8 bases between. CDR3 length: 10 amino acids. The V and J genes are TRBV12-3 or TRBV12-4 and TRBJ2-7; D call uncertain. This receptor was obtained from a human donor with Susac syndrome. Specimen: CD8+ T cells from PBMCs. CDR3 in amino acids: CASGPGEQYF. The CDR3 DNA reads TGTGCCAGCGGTCCCGGCGAGCAGTACTTC.